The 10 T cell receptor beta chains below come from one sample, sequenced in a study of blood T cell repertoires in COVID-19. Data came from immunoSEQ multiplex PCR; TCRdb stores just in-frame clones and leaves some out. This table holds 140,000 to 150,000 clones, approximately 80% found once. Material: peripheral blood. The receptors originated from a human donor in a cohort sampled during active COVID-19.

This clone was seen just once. CDR3 nucleotide sequence: TGTGCCAGCAGCTCCGGCGGGAGCTCCTACGAGCAGTACTTC. This translates into CASSSGGSSYEQYF. V and J are TRBV7-2 and TRBJ2-7, with TRBD2 identical over 7 bases. The CDR3 totals 14 residues. CDR1 is SGHTA and CDR2 is FQGNSA in the germline V gene. With 4 bases clipped from V and 0 bases from J, the junction kept 3 bases outside the gene matches.

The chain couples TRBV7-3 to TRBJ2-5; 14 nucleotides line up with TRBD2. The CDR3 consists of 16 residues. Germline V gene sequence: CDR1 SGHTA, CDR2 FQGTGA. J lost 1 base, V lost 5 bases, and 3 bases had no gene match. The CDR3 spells CASSTGLAGGQETQYF. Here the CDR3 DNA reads TGTGCCAGCAGCACAGGACTAGCGGGGGGCCAAGAGACCCAGTACTTC.

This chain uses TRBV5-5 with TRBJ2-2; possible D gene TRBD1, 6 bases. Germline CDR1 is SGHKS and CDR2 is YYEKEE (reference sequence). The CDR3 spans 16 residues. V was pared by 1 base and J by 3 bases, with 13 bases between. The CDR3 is CASSLLGGWDTGELFF. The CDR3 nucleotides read TGTGCCAGCAGCTTGCTTGGGGGCTGGGACACCGGGGAGCTGTTTTTT.

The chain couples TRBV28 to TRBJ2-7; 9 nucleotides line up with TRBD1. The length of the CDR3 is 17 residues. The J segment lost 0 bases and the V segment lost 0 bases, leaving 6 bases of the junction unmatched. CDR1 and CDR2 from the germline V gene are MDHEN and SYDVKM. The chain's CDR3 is CASSLWVTGGSSYEQYF. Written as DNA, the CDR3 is TGTGCCAGCAGTTTATGGGTCACAGGGGGCTCCTCCTACGAGCAGTACTTC.

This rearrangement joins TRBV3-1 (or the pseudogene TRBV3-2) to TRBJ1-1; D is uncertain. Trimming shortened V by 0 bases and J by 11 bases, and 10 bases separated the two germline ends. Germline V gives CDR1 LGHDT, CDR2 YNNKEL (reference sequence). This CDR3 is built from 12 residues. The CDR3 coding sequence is TGTGCCAGCAGCCAAGATACGGGTAGGGCTTTCTTT. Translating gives CASSQDTGRAFF.

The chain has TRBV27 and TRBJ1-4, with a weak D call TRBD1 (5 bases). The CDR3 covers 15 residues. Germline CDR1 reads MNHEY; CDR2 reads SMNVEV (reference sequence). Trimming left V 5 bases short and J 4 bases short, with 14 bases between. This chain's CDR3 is CASSTRLGGNEKLFF. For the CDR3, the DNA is TGTGCCAGCAGTACTCGACTGGGGGGTAATGAAAAACTGTTTTTT.

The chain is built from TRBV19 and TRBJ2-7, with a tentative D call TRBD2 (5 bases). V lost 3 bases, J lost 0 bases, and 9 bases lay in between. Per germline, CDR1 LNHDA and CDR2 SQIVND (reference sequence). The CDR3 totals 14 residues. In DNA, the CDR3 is TGTGCCAGTAGTATGGTGGGGAGCTCCTACGAGCAGTACTTC. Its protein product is CASSMVGSSYEQYF.

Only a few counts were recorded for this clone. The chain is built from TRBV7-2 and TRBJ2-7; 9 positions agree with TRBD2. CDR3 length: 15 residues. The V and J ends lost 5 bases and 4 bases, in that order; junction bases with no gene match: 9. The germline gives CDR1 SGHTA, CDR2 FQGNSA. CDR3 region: CASSLGTSPRYEQYF. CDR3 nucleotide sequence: TGTGCCAGCAGCCTCGGGACTAGCCCGAGGTACGAGCAGTACTTC.

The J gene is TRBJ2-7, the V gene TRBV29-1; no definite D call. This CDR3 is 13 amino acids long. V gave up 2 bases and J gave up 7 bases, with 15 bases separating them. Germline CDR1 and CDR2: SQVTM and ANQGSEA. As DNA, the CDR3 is TGCAGCGTTGAAACGCCAGGTACCTCAGAGCAGTACTTC. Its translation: CSVETPGTSEQYF.

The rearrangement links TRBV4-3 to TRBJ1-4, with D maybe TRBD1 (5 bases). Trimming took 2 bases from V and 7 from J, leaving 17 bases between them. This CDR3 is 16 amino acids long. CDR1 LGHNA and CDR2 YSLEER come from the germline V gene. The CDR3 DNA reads TGCGCCAGCAGCCAACCAAGCGATATAGGGGCTGAAAAACTGTTTTTT. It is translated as CASSQPSDIGAEKLFF.